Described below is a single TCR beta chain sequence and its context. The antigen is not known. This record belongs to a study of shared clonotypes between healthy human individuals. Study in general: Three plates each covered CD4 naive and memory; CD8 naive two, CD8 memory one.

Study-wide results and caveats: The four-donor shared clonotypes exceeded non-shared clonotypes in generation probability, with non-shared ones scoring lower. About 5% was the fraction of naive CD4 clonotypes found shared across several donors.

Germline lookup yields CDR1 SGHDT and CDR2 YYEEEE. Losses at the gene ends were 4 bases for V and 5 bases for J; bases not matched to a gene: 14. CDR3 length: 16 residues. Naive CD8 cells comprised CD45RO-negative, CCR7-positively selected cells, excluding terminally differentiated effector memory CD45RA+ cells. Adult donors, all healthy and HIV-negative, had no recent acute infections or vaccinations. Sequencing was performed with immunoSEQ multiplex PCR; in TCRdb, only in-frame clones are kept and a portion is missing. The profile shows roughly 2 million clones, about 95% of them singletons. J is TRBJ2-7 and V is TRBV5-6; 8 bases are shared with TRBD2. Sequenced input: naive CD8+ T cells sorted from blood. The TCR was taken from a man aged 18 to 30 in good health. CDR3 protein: CASSPGVSGALHEQYF. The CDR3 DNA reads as TGTGCCAGCAGCCCCGGGGTTAGCGGGGCCCTCCACGAGCAGTACTTC.